This entry lists 29 T cell receptor beta chains sequenced from one sample in a study of T cells in Graves' hyperthyroidism and ophthalmopathy. Amplified regions were TCR beta CDR3 sequences from RNA transcripts. When the TCR CDR3 underwent first-round RT-PCR, the HTBI primer set was used. MiXCR, run by TCRdb on the multiplex PCR reads, gives a single entry per CDR3 protein. Of approximately 560,000 distinct CDR3 sequences in the sample, 15% to 18% were seen once. Sequencing was done on a sample of blood. These receptors all stem from a woman aged 25-40 years with Graves' hyperthyroidism.

Only a few counts were recorded for this clonotype. This chain joins TRBV4-3 and TRBJ2-3; 7 nucleotides line up with TRBD1. Germline CDR1 and CDR2: LGHNA and YSLEER. This CDR3 region has 16 residues. The J segment lost 1 base and the V segment lost 2 bases, leaving 6 bases of the junction unmatched. The DNA for the CDR3 is TGCGCCAGCAGCCAATACGGTGGACAGGGCACAGATACGCAGTATTTT. Translated, it gives CASSQYGGQGTDTQYF.

This clonotype was seen repeatedly, ten times or more. The chain combines TRBV20-1 with TRBJ2-7; maybe TRBD2 (7 bases). The CDR3 spans 13 residues. CDR1 and CDR2 from the germline V gene are DFQATT and SNEGSKA (reference sequence). Trimming pared 5 bases from V and 6 bases from J, leaving 17 bases between. In DNA form, the CDR3 reads TGCAGTGCTCTCCGACCCGGGGGGCCCGAGCAGTACTTC. Encoded protein: CSALRPGGPEQYF.

This clonotype was detected a few times. The V call is TRBV7-3, the J call TRBJ2-7, with TRBD2 as a possible D gene (6 bases). Germline V gene data show CDR1 as SGHTA and CDR2 as FQGTGA. The CDR3 is 13 residues long. V lost 5 bases to trimming and J lost 3 bases, with 11 bases between them. The CDR3 DNA sequence: TGTGCCAGCAGCCCGGACTACGGCTACGAGCAGTACTTC. Amino acids: CASSPDYGYEQYF.

V gene TRBV4-2 combines with J gene TRBJ2-7, with D perhaps TRBD2 (6 bases). The CDR3 sequence is 15 residues long. Germline CDR1 reads LGHNA; CDR2 reads YNFKEQ. Trimming took off 5 bases at V and 3 bases at J, with 17 bases between the two ends. CDR3 sequence: CASSSTGTFDYEQYF. DNA for the CDR3: TGTGCCAGCAGCTCTACCGGGACTTTCGACTACGAGCAGTACTTC.

This clonotype turned up a few times. The V gene is TRBV2, the J gene TRBJ2-1; weak D call: TRBD2 (6 bases). Deletions cut 8 bases from V and 4 bases from J, with 12 bases between. Germline-derived CDR1 and CDR2 are SNHLY and FYNNEI. This CDR3 has 13 residues. CDR3 loop: CASPSDGYNEQFF. The CDR3, as DNA: TGTGCCAGCCCTAGCGACGGGTACAATGAGCAGTTCTTC.

This chain uses TRBV20-1 with TRBJ2-7, with 7 bases that match TRBD1. From germline, CDR1 is DFQATT and CDR2 SNEGSKA (reference sequence). The V gene end was trimmed by 1 base and the J gene end by 1 base; junction bases not matched to a gene: 7. The length of the CDR3 is 15 residues. DNA of the CDR3: TGCAGTGCTAGAGGCAGACAGGGTTTTTCCTACGAGCAGTACTTC. It codes for CSARGRQGFSYEQYF.

In this sample, this clonotype turned up many times. This chain's CDR3 is CSARDRAGRDRWNNEQFF. CDR3 DNA sequence: TGCAGTGCTAGAGATCGGGCGGGGCGAGATCGCTGGAACAATGAGCAGTTCTTC. The chain is built from TRBV20-1 and TRBJ2-1, with D perhaps TRBD2 (6 bases). The CDR3 loop spans 18 amino acids. Germline assignment: CDR1 DFQATT and CDR2 SNEGSKA (reference sequence). The V gene lost 0 bases and the J gene lost 5 bases, with 23 bases spanning the gap.

This clonotype was detected ten times or more. The chain couples TRBV10-3 to TRBJ2-3, with D tentatively TRBD1 or TRBD2 (5 bases each). The CDR3 totals 15 residues. The ends were cut back, 0 bases at V and 2 bases at J, with 9 bases in the middle. Germline V lookup: CDR1 ENHRY, CDR2 SYGVKD. The chain's CDR3 is CAISESEGLTDTQYF. The DNA for the CDR3 is TGTGCCATCAGTGAGTCTGAGGGGCTCACAGATACGCAGTATTTT.

In its sample, this clonotype was seen many times. V usage is TRBV2 and J usage is TRBJ1-5, with 11 bases aligning to TRBD1. Germline trimming cut 6 bases from V and 7 bases from J; bases unmatched to any gene: 2. CDR1 and CDR2 from the germline V gene are SNHLY and FYNNEI. CDR3 size: 13 residues. The CDR3 nucleotides read TGTGCCAGCAGGGGACAGGGGGGCCAGCCCCAGCATTTT. Translating it yields CASRGQGGQPQHF. The full variable domain, with the rest looked up from reference TRBV2 and TRBJ1-5, is EPEVTQTPSHQVTQMGQEVILRCVPISNHLYFYWYRQILGQKVEFLVSFYNNEISEKSEIFDDQFSVERPDGSNFTLKIRSTKLEDSAMYFCASRGQGGQPQHFGDGTRLSIL.

This clonotype showed up just a few times. The chain has TRBV7-9 and TRBJ2-1; 12 nucleotides match TRBD2. V lost 1 base to trimming and J lost 5 bases; unmatched junction nucleotides: 9. The CDR3 runs 18 residues. The germline V gene has CDR1 SEHNR and CDR2 FQNEAQ (reference sequence). The CDR3 region is CASSLEWTSGTENNEQFF. The CDR3 DNA reads TGTGCCAGCAGCTTAGAGTGGACTAGCGGGACTGAAAACAATGAGCAGTTCTTC.

The chain joins TRBV19 to TRBJ2-3; the D gene is possibly TRBD2 (7 bases). The CDR3 contains 14 residues. CDR1 LNHDA and CDR2 SQIVND come from the germline V gene (reference sequence). Trimming removed 7 bases from V and 4 bases from J, with 15 bases in between. This CDR3 reads CASNRGEGPDTQYF. The DNA for the CDR3 is TGTGCCAGTAATAGGGGGGAGGGCCCAGATACGCAGTATTTT.

This clonotype was seen ten or more times. The rearrangement joins TRBV12-3 or TRBV12-4 to TRBJ2-7; unclear D gene. V lost 3 bases and J lost 4, with 13 bases in between. CDR3 length: 14 amino acids. This chain's CDR3 is CASSLDPLPYEQYF. CDR3 in DNA: TGTGCCAGCAGTTTGGATCCACTCCCATACGAGCAGTACTTC.

This clonotype has at least ten counts. The chain links TRBV15 to TRBJ2-7, with 15 bases aligning to TRBD2. The V and J ends lost 3 bases and 4 bases, in that order; junction bases with no gene match: 7. The germline V gene encodes CDR1 LNHNV and CDR2 YYDKDF (reference sequence). The CDR3 has 17 amino acids. CDR3 sequence (DNA): TGTGCCACCAGCAGCCACGGACTAGCGGGAGGGCGATACGAGCAGTACTTC. Its translation: CATSSHGLAGGRYEQYF.

V is TRBV30 and J is TRBJ2-5, with TRBD1 matching 10 bases. The V and J ends lost 2 bases and 5 bases, in that order; junction bases with no gene match: 11. The CDR3 has 16 amino acids. In germline, CDR1 is GTSNPN, CDR2 SVGIG (reference sequence). The CDR3 region is CAWSSFRRQGAETQYF. CDR3 in DNA: TGTGCCTGGAGTAGTTTCAGGAGACAGGGGGCGGAGACCCAGTACTTC.

The gene calls are TRBV5-6 and TRBJ2-7; the D gene is possibly TRBD2 (5 bases). CDR3 length: 14 amino acids. The V gene's germline CDR1 is SGHDT and CDR2 YYEEEE. V lost 4 bases, J lost 5 bases, and 16 bases lay in between. The CDR3 sequence is CASSLWWENNEQYF. The CDR3 coding sequence is TGTGCCAGCAGCCTTTGGTGGGAGAATAACGAGCAGTACTTC.

This clonotype was seen many times. The chain links TRBV5-1 to TRBJ2-1; D is uncertain. This CDR3 has 14 amino acids. V lost 3 bases, J lost 5 bases, and 12 bases lay in between. CDR1 and CDR2 from the germline V gene are SGHRS and YFSETQ. CDR3 sequence reads: CASSSWAPDNEQFF. DNA of the CDR3: TGCGCCAGCAGCTCCTGGGCCCCCGACAATGAGCAGTTCTTC.

The chain has TRBV15 and TRBJ2-1; D may be TRBD1 (6 bases). V was shortened by 4 bases and J by 4 bases, with 14 bases between the two germline ends. The germline V gene encodes CDR1 LNHNV and CDR2 YYDKDF (reference sequence). This CDR3 is built from 15 residues. For the CDR3, the DNA is TGTGCCACCAGCACAGATGTCGGACAGTACAATGAGCAGTTCTTC. Translated, it gives CATSTDVGQYNEQFF.

This clonotype was seen more than once but under ten times. A much larger clone differs by one base, so this may be a read error. The chain combines TRBV12-3 or TRBV12-4 with TRBJ1-1; perhaps TRBD1 as D (6 bases). The length of the CDR3 is 13 residues. V lost 10 bases, J lost 4 bases, and 16 bases lay in between. The CDR3: CATNQGRATEAFF. In DNA, the CDR3 is TGTGCCACCAACCAGGGGAGGGCCACTGAAGCTTTCTTT.

This sequence joins TRBV10-2 and TRBJ2-5; D is ambiguous. The CDR3 runs to 14 residues. The V gene's germline CDR1 is WSHSY and CDR2 SAAADI. V was pared by 0 bases and J by 6 bases, with 11 bases between. Here the CDR3 DNA reads TGCGCCAGCAGTGAGTCGATCGCTGCGAAGACCCAGTACTTC. This encodes CASSESIAAKTQYF.

This clonotype was seen at least ten times. The chain employs TRBV2 and TRBJ2-5; tentative D call: TRBD2 (5 bases). Germline assignment: CDR1 SNHLY and CDR2 FYNNEI. V was shortened by 9 bases and J by 1 base, with 18 bases between the two germline ends. CDR3 length equals 15 residues. CDR3 region: CARTGISSGQETQYF. DNA for the CDR3: TGTGCCAGAACCGGGATCTCCTCCGGCCAAGAGACCCAGTACTTC. The full variable domain, its missing parts supplied by reference TRBV2 and TRBJ2-5, is EPEVTQTPSHQVTQMGQEVILRCVPISNHLYFYWYRQILGQKVEFLVSFYNNEISEKSEIFDDQFSVERPDGSNFTLKIRSTKLEDSAMYFCARTGISSGQETQYFGPGTRLLVL.

This clonotype was seen a handful of times. The rearrangement links TRBV7-9 to TRBJ2-1; the D gene is possibly TRBD2 (7 bases). The CDR3 loop spans 16 amino acids. V was cut by 7 bases and J by 7 bases, with 23 bases left in between. From germline, CDR1 is SEHNR and CDR2 FQNEAQ (reference sequence). The CDR3 DNA sequence: TGTGCCAGCACAGTCCTAGGGGGGGTCCTGGGGAATGAGCAGTTCTTC. Translating gives CASTVLGGVLGNEQFF.

This clonotype came up many times. The chain joins TRBV11-2 to TRBJ1-5; no clear D. CDR3 length: 13 residues. Germline V gene sequence: CDR1 SGHAT, CDR2 FQNNGV. The germline V and J ends were trimmed by 6 bases and 6 bases, with 12 bases remaining between them. CDR3 protein: CASSASLGQPQHF. DNA of the CDR3: TGTGCCAGCAGTGCAAGCCTAGGTCAGCCCCAGCATTTT. The full variable domain, in which reference TRBV11-2 and TRBJ1-5 provide the parts outside the CDR3, is EAGVAQSPRYKIIEKRQSVAFWCNPISGHATLYWYQQILGQGPKLLIQFQNNGVVDDSQLPKDRFSAERLKGVDSTLKIQPAKLEDSAVYLCASSASLGQPQHFGDGTRLSIL.

The rearrangement uses TRBV4-1 and TRBJ1-6; no clear D gene. The V end was cut by 6 bases, the J end by 6 bases, with 6 bases between. This CDR3 spans 12 amino acids. Per germline, CDR1 MGHRA and CDR2 YSYEKL. The CDR3 reads CASRSLNSPLHF. CDR3 sequence (DNA): TGCGCCAGCAGGTCTCTTAATTCACCCCTCCACTTT.

In this sample, this clonotype turned up many times. The chain carries TRBV3-1 and TRBJ2-5, with D perhaps TRBD1 or TRBD2 (5 bases each). V lost 1 base, J lost 1 base, and 10 bases lay in between. Germline assignment: CDR1 LGHDT and CDR2 YNNKEL (reference sequence). The CDR3 spans 15 residues. In DNA, the CDR3 is TGTGCCAGCAGCCAAGGGGGACCGGGCCAAGAGACCCAGTACTTC. Translated: CASSQGGPGQETQYF.

This clonotype was observed many times. The CDR3 region has the DNA TGTGCCAGCAGCTTAGACGGTAGCACAGATACGCAGTATTTT. Translated: CASSLDGSTDTQYF. The genes are TRBV7-2 and TRBJ2-3; D remains unclear. The CDR3 has 14 amino acids. The germline V and J ends were trimmed by 1 base and 0 bases, with 5 bases remaining between them. The germline CDR1 and CDR2 sequences are SGHTA and FQGNSA.

V gene TRBV27 combines with J gene TRBJ2-1; TRBD1 aligns across 10 bases. The trim removed 7 bases at V and 10 bases at J, leaving 10 bases unmatched. CDR1 MNHEY and CDR2 SMNVEV come from the germline V gene (reference sequence). This CDR3 contains 14 residues. The CDR3 DNA follows: TGTGCCAGCAACTTTAACCCGGGACAGGGGGAGCAGTTCTTC. This encodes CASNFNPGQGEQFF.

This clonotype has just a few counts. The rearrangement joins TRBV20-1 to TRBJ1-1, with D possibly matching TRBD1 (6 bases). Trimming stripped 0 bases from V and 1 base from J, with 9 bases between. The CDR3 extends over 14 amino acids. The germline V gene encodes CDR1 DFQATT and CDR2 SNEGSKA (reference sequence). In DNA form, the CDR3 reads TGCAGTGCTAGAGACAGGGACACGAACACTGAAGCTTTCTTT. Translated, it gives CSARDRDTNTEAFF.

This clonotype turned up a few times. The rearrangement joins TRBV7-3 to TRBJ2-2; 7 positions agree with TRBD2. V trimming: 3 bases; J trimming: 6 bases; junction bases outside the gene matches: 7. This CDR3 region has 15 residues. Germline values: CDR1 SGHTA, CDR2 FQGTGA. The CDR3 DNA follows: TGTGCCAGCAGCTTGGGAGGGCCCGGGGCCGGGGAGCTGTTTTTT. Amino acids: CASSLGGPGAGELFF. Complete variable domain (other parts from reference TRBV7-3 and TRBJ2-2): GAGVSQTPSNKVTEKGKYVELRCDPISGHTALYWYRQSLGQGPEFLIYFQGTGAADDSGLPNDRFFAVRPEGSVSTLKIQRTERGDSAVYLCASSLGGPGAGELFFGEGSRLTVL.

In this sample, this clonotype turned up a few times. The genes are TRBV20-1 and TRBJ1-1; 7 bases line up with TRBD1. The CDR3 is 15 amino acids. Looked up from germline, CDR1 is DFQATT and CDR2 is SNEGSKA (reference sequence). Germline trimming cut 0 bases from V and 2 bases from J; bases unmatched to any gene: 6. CDR3 nucleotides: TGCAGTGCTAGAGATAGTCGACAGGGAAACACTGAAGCTTTCTTT. Translated: CSARDSRQGNTEAFF.